Each of the 8 T cell receptor beta chains below was sequenced from the same sample in a study of blood T cell repertoires in COVID-19. The repertoire was sequenced with immunoSEQ multiplex PCR; TCRdb's copy has only in-frame clones and lacks some. The table has 110,000 or so clones, approximately 91% seen once. The source material was peripheral blood. The source is a woman aged 70-85 years who had recovered from COVID-19.

The J gene is TRBJ2-7, the V gene TRBV27, with 7 nucleotides matching TRBD1. The CDR3 covers 14 residues. Per the germline V gene, CDR1 is MNHEY and CDR2 is SMNVEV (reference sequence). Germline trimming cut 0 bases from V and 5 bases from J; bases unmatched to any gene: 4. For the CDR3, the DNA is TGTGCCAGCAGTTTATCGACAGGGCCCCACGAGCAGTACTTC. Protein sequence: CASSLSTGPHEQYF.

The chain links TRBV28 to TRBJ2-6; D gene uncertain. Deletions cut 7 bases from V and 4 bases from J, with 5 bases between. Germline values: CDR1 MDHEN, CDR2 SYDVKM. The CDR3 runs 12 residues. CDR3 amino acids: CASTPGANVLTF. The CDR3 nucleotides read TGTGCCAGCACTCCGGGGGCCAACGTCCTGACTTTC.

This clone has only one observation. This sequence joins TRBV5-4 and TRBJ2-5; no clear D gene. Germline CDR1 is SGHNT and CDR2 is YYREEE (reference sequence). The CDR3 contains 13 residues. V was shortened by 0 bases and J by 1 base, with 4 bases between the two germline ends. The CDR3 is CASSLGSQETQYF. The DNA for the CDR3 is TGTGCCAGCAGCTTGGGCAGCCAAGAGACCCAGTACTTC. Full variable domain (missing parts from reference TRBV5-4 and TRBJ2-5): ETGVTQSPTHLIKTRGQQVTLRCSSQSGHNTVSWYQQALGQGPQFIFQYYREEENGRGNFPPRFSGLQFPNYSSELNVNALELDDSALYLCASSLGSQETQYFGPGTRLLVL.

The V call is TRBV24-1, the J call TRBJ2-3; no definite D call. Trimming left V 2 bases short and J 4 bases short, with 6 bases between. This CDR3 is 13 amino acids long. Germline CDR1 reads KGHDR; CDR2 reads SFDVKD. This CDR3 is CATSDYNPDTQYF. The DNA of the CDR3 is TGTGCCACCAGTGATTACAATCCAGATACGCAGTATTTT.

This clone was seen only once. The chain has TRBV6-4 and TRBJ2-5; D is possibly TRBD2 (5 bases). This CDR3 has 13 amino acids. The ends were cut back, 0 bases at V and 10 bases at J, with 12 bases in the middle. From germline, CDR1 is MRHNA and CDR2 SNTAGT. CDR3 region: CASSDSTSGDQYF. The CDR3 nucleotides are TGTGCCAGCAGTGACTCGACGAGCGGAGACCAGTACTTC.

The rearrangement joins TRBV5-1 to TRBJ2-3; a possible D gene is TRBD2 (5 bases). The CDR3 is 15 residues long. Germline V CDR1 and CDR2: SGHRS, YFSETQ. V lost 0 bases to trimming and J lost 4 bases, with 12 bases between them. The CDR3 spells CASSLGAAGADTQYF. CDR3 sequence (DNA): TGCGCCAGCAGCTTGGGTGCCGCGGGTGCAGATACGCAGTATTTT.

The chain has TRBV7-3 and TRBJ2-5; TRBD2 matches 10 bases. Looked up from germline, CDR1 is SGHTA and CDR2 is FQGTGA. V lost 5 bases, J lost 2 bases, and 5 bases stayed unmatched. The CDR3 is 15 residues long. For the CDR3, the DNA is TGTGCCAGCAGCCGTCTAGCGGGGGAGCAAGAGACCCAGTACTTC. Its translation: CASSRLAGEQETQYF.

The chain carries TRBV6-2 or TRBV6-3 and TRBJ2-5, with 7 nucleotides matching TRBD1. The germline CDR1 and CDR2 sequences are MNHEY and SVGEGT. This CDR3 has 15 amino acids. V shed 5 bases and J 5 bases; nucleotides not matched to a gene: 11. The CDR3 sequence is CASSRRDSTWETQYF. As DNA, the CDR3 is TGTGCCAGCAGTCGCCGGGACAGTACATGGGAGACCCAGTACTTC.